The 6 T cell receptor beta chains in this list originate from one sample, sequenced in a study of blood T cell repertoires in COVID-19. Some clones are missing from TCRdb's copy, which holds only in-frame ones; the method was immunoSEQ multiplex PCR. The sample shows approximately 220,000 clones, about 83% of them seen only once. The specimen was peripheral blood. The receptors stem from a woman in her 40s with active or convalescent COVID-19.

The chain is built from TRBV19 and TRBJ1-5, with no clear D. V shed 3 bases and J shed 2 bases, with 14 bases lying between them. Germline V gene sequence: CDR1 LNHDA, CDR2 SQIVND (reference sequence). CDR3 length: 16 amino acids. The CDR3: CASSILVWQGNQPQHF. CDR3 DNA: TGTGCCAGTAGTATCCTTGTATGGCAGGGCAATCAGCCCCAGCATTTT.

The V call is TRBV19, the J call TRBJ1-5, with 7 bases matching TRBD1. Germline CDR1 is LNHDA and CDR2 is SQIVND (reference sequence). The V gene end was trimmed by 7 bases and the J gene end by 2 bases; junction bases not matched to a gene: 8. This CDR3 has 15 residues. In DNA form, the CDR3 reads TGTGCCAGTAAATTAGGGGGCGCCGGCAATCAGCCCCAGCATTTT. Its protein product is CASKLGGAGNQPQHF.

This clone has just a few counts. This chain joins TRBV2 and TRBJ1-5; 7 positions match TRBD1. Germline trimming cut 6 bases from V and 7 bases from J; bases unmatched to any gene: 9. The CDR3 runs 14 residues. The germline gives CDR1 SNHLY, CDR2 FYNNEI. The CDR3 nucleotides read TGTGCCAGCAGCGCCCAACAGGGGAGGCAGCCCCAGCATTTT. It yields the protein CASSAQQGRQPQHF.

The DNA for the CDR3 is TGTGCCACCAGCAGACCTTCCGCCCTCGGGGACACCATATATTTT. The encoded protein is CATSRPSALGDTIYF. This chain joins TRBV15 and TRBJ1-3, with no clear D. V lost 2 bases to trimming and J lost 8 bases, with 16 bases between them. Looked up from germline, CDR1 is LNHNV and CDR2 is YYDKDF (reference sequence). The length of the CDR3 is 15 residues.

The chain combines TRBV25-1 with TRBJ1-1, with TRBD1 identical over 7 bases. V shed 8 bases, J shed 4 bases, and the junction held 10 bases outside the gene matches. The CDR3 is 14 amino acids. The germline V gene has CDR1 MGHDK and CDR2 SYGVNS. In nucleotides, the CDR3 is TGTGCCAGCGGCGATAGGACAGGTACCACTGAAGCTTTCTTT. It specifies CASGDRTGTTEAFF.

The chain combines TRBV11-3 with TRBJ1-1; 7 bases are a match to TRBD1. V was clipped by 7 bases and J by 6 bases; unmatched bases: 11. In germline, CDR1 is SGHNT, CDR2 YENEEA. This CDR3 spans 14 amino acids. In DNA form, the CDR3 reads TGTGCCAGCACCATATCAACGACAGGGTCTGAAGCTTTCTTT. It codes for CASTISTTGSEAFF.